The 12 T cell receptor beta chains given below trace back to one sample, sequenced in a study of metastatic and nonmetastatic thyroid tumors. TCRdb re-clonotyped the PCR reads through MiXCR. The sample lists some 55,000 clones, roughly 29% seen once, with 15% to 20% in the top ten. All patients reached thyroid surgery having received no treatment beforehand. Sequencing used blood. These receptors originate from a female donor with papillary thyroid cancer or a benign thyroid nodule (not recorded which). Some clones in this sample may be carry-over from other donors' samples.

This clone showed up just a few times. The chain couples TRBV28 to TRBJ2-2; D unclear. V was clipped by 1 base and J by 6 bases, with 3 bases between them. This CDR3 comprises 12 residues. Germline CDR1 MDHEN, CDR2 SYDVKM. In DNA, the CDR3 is TGTGCCAGCAGTTTATCATCCGGGGAGCTGTTTTTT. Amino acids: CASSLSSGELFF.

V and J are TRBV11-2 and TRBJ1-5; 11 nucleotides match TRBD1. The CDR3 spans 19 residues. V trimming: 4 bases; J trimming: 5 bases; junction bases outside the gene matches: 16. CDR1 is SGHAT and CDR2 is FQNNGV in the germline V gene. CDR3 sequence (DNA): TGTGCCAGCAGCTCCGGGACAGGGGGGTTTAGAAGCTTCGATCAGCCCCAGCATTTT. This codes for CASSSGTGGFRSFDQPQHF.

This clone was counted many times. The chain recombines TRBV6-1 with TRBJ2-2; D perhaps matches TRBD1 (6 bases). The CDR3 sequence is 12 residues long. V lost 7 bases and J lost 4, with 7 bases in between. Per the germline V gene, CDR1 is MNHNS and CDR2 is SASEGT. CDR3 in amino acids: CASNRATGELFF. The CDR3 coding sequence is TGTGCCAGCAACAGGGCCACCGGGGAGCTGTTTTTT.

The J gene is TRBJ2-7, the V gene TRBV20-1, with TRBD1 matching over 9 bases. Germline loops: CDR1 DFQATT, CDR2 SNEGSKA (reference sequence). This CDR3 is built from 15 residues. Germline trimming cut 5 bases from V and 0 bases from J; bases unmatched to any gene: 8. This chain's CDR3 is CSAVTPGQGSYEQYF. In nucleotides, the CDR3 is TGCAGTGCTGTCACCCCGGGACAGGGCTCCTACGAGCAGTACTTC.

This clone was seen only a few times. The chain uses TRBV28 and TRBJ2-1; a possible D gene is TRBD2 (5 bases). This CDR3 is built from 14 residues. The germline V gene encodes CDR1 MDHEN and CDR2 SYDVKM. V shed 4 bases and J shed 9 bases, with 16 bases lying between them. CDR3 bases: TGTGCCAGCAGTTGGGCCTCGAGGGTTGGTGAGCAGTTCTTC. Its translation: CASSWASRVGEQFF. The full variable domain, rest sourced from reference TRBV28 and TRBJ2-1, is DVKVTQSSRYLVKRTGEKVFLECVQDMDHENMFWYRQDPGLGLRLIYFSYDVKMKEKGDIPEGYSVSREKKERFSLILESASTNQTSMYLCASSWASRVGEQFFGPGTRLTVL.

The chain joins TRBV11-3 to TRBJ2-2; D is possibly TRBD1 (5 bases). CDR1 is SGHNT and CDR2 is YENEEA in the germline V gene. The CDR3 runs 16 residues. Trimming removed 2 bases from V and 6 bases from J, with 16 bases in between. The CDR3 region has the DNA TGTGCCAGCAGCTTACTTCTGGCCAGGGTGGCCGGGGAGCTGTTTTTT. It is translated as CASSLLLARVAGELFF. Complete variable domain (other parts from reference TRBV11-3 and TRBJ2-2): EAGVVQSPRYKIIEKKQPVAFWCNPISGHNTLYWYLQNLGQGPELLIRYENEEAVDDSQLPKDRFSAERLKGVDSTLKIQPAELGDSAVYLCASSLLLARVAGELFFGEGSRLTVL.

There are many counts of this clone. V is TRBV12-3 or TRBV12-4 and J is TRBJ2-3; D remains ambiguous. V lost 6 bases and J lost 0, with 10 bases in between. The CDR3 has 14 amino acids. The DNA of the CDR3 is TGTGCCAGCAGCCCTCTCCTAAGCACAGATACGCAGTATTTT. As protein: CASSPLLSTDTQYF.

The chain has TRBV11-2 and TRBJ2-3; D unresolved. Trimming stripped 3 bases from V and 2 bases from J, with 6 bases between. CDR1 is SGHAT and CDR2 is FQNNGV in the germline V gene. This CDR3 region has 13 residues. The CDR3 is CASSFLHTDTQYF. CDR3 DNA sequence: TGTGCCAGCAGCTTCCTCCACACAGATACGCAGTATTTT.

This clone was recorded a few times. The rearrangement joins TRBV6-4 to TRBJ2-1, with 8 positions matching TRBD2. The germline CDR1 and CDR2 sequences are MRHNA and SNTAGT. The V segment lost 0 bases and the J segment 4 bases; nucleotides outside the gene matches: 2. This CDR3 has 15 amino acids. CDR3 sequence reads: CASSDSASGYNEQFF. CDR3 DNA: TGTGCCAGCAGTGACTCGGCTAGCGGGTACAATGAGCAGTTCTTC.

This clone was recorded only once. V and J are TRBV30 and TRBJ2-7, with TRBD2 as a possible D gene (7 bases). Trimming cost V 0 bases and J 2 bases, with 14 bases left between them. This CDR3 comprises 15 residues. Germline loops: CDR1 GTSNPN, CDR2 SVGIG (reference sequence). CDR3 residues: CAWSVGGGGTYEQYF. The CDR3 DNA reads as TGTGCCTGGAGTGTTGGGGGAGGGGGGACCTACGAGCAGTACTTC.

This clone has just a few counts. The CDR3 DNA follows: TGTGCCAGCAGTGCCCGGCTAGCGGGCGAGCAGTACTTC. It translates to CASSARLAGEQYF. V is TRBV2 and J is TRBJ2-7, with 8 bases lining up with TRBD2. V was clipped by 4 bases and J by 6 bases; unmatched bases: 5. The CDR3 runs to 13 residues. CDR1 and CDR2 (germline): SNHLY, FYNNEI.

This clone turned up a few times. CDR3 in DNA: TGTGCCAGTAAACGCCGGGACAGGGGCGCAGATACGCAGTATTTT. It specifies CASKRRDRGADTQYF. The chain is built from TRBV6-1 and TRBJ2-3; 10 bases are a match to TRBD1. The ends lost 9 bases at V and 4 bases at J; junction bases unmatched: 10. This CDR3 region has 15 residues. From germline, CDR1 is MNHNS and CDR2 SASEGT.